These 27 T cell receptor beta chains were all obtained from the same sample, sequenced in a study of CD8 T cells in ankylosing spondylitis. TCRdb reprocessed the 5' RACE reads with MiXCR, giving one entry per CDR3 protein. The data hold hundreds of thousands of distinct CDR3 sequences, with approximately 22% observed a single time. Source material: blood, either unsorted or a sorted T cell fraction (not recorded which). These receptors originate from a male donor with ankylosing spondylitis or in good health (not recorded which).

This clonotype was seen only a few times. As DNA, the CDR3 is TGTGCCAGCAGCCAAAGGGGGGCCGGACATCAGCCCCAGCATTTT. Amino acid sequence: CASSQRGAGHQPQHF. The chain carries TRBV12-3 or TRBV12-4 and TRBJ1-5, with D perhaps matching TRBD1 (6 bases). V lost 6 bases and J 5 bases, leaving 17 bases between the germline ends. The CDR3 is 15 residues long.

The rearrangement joins TRBV27 to TRBJ2-3; 7 bases line up with TRBD1. This CDR3 contains 15 residues. Germline lookup yields CDR1 MNHEY and CDR2 SMNVEV (reference sequence). V dropped 0 bases and J dropped 5; count of bases not matched to a gene: 5. The CDR3 DNA sequence: TGTGCCAGCAGTTTATCTTCGACAGGGAGAGATACGCAGTATTTT. This codes for CASSLSSTGRDTQYF.

This clonotype has only a few counts. V usage is TRBV27 and J usage is TRBJ2-4, with a weak D call TRBD2 (5 bases). The germline gives CDR1 MNHEY, CDR2 SMNVEV (reference sequence). V was trimmed by 8 bases and J by 0 bases, leaving 17 bases between them. This CDR3 spans 16 amino acids. The CDR3 bases are TGTGCCAGCGGCGAGGGCGAACCCATAGCCAAAAACATTCAGTACTTC. Its translation: CASGEGEPIAKNIQYF.

This clonotype was seen only a few times. The gene calls are TRBV10-3 and TRBJ2-1; TRBD2 aligns across 12 bases. The CDR3 extends over 17 amino acids. CDR1 and CDR2 (germline): ENHRY, SYGVKD. Trimming removed 4 bases from V and 1 base from J; junction bases left unmatched: 5. CDR3 amino acids: CAISGPTSGGSYNEQFF. The CDR3 DNA reads as TGTGCCATCAGTGGACCGACTAGCGGGGGTTCCTACAATGAGCAGTTCTTC.

The CDR3 DNA reads TGTGCCAGCAGCCCGGGACAGGGAGATGAAAAACTGTTTTTT. Its protein is CASSPGQGDEKLFF. The chain employs TRBV2 and TRBJ1-4, with 9 bases lining up with TRBD1. CDR1 and CDR2 (germline): SNHLY, FYNNEI. V lost 6 bases to trimming and J lost 6 bases; unmatched junction nucleotides: 5. This CDR3 spans 14 amino acids.

In DNA, the CDR3 is TGTGCCAGCAGCCAATTCGGGGAGGTCACAGATACGCAGTATTTT. Translation: CASSQFGEVTDTQYF. The chain recombines TRBV3-1 with TRBJ2-3; weak D call: TRBD2 (6 bases). Between the trimmed V and J ends, which lost 2 bases and 2 bases, there was a span of 11 bases. The CDR3 is 15 amino acids. Germline CDR1 and CDR2: LGHDT and YNNKEL (reference sequence).

There are a few counts of this clonotype. V gene TRBV6-5 combines with J gene TRBJ2-1; a possible D gene is TRBD2 (6 bases). This CDR3 has 15 amino acids. The germline V gene has CDR1 MNHEY and CDR2 SVGAGI. V was shortened by 4 bases and J by 6 bases, with 16 bases between the two germline ends. The CDR3: CASSWTIPYSNEQFF. The CDR3 region has the DNA TGTGCCAGCAGTTGGACTATCCCTTACTCCAATGAGCAGTTCTTC.

The chain carries TRBV7-9 and TRBJ2-7, with 11 bases lining up with TRBD1. V shed 3 bases, J shed 2 bases, and the junction held 3 bases outside the gene matches. CDR1 is SEHNR, CDR2 FQNEAQ, per germline (reference sequence). The CDR3 has 15 residues. The CDR3 region has the DNA TGTGCCAGCAGCTTGGGACAGGGGGGTGCCTACGAGCAGTACTTC. This translates into CASSLGQGGAYEQYF.

This chain connects TRBV5-6 to TRBJ2-3; D remains ambiguous. The CDR3 extends over 15 amino acids. Germline loops: CDR1 SGHDT, CDR2 YYEEEE. V shed 0 bases and J shed 1 base, with 9 bases lying between them. CDR3 region: CASSLGPGGTDTQYF. CDR3 bases: TGTGCCAGCAGCTTGGGGCCTGGGGGCACAGATACGCAGTATTTT.

This clonotype was found a few times. The J gene is TRBJ2-7, the V gene TRBV4-1; tentative D call: TRBD1 (7 bases). V dropped 4 bases and J dropped 4 bases, with 17 bases sitting between them. Germline V gene lookup returns CDR1 MGHRA and CDR2 YSYEKL. The CDR3 is 15 residues long. CDR3 loop: CASSPGGQPGYEQYF. The CDR3, as DNA: TGCGCCAGCAGCCCAGGGGGGCAGCCAGGGTACGAGCAGTACTTC.

The sample holds one count of this clonotype. The gene calls are TRBV3-1 and TRBJ2-5, with TRBD2 as a possible D gene (6 bases). Germline CDR1 reads LGHDT; CDR2 reads YNNKEL (reference sequence). This CDR3 region has 13 residues. Trimming stripped 3 bases from V and 1 base from J, with 6 bases between. In DNA form, the CDR3 reads TGTGCCAGCAGCCAGCGGGGCCAAGAGACCCAGTACTTC. As protein: CASSQRGQETQYF.

A word on this clonotype: One end of the junction fails to match germline, which may point to a read error. V gene TRBV4-1 combines with J gene TRBJ2-7; the D gene is possibly TRBD1 (6 bases). The germline V gene encodes CDR1 MGHRA and CDR2 YSYEKL. The CDR3 is 14 amino acids. In nucleotides, the CDR3 is TGCGCCAGCAGCCAAGGCTGGGACATTCACGAACAGTACTTC. Translating it yields CASSQGWDIHEQYF.

The table lists this clonotype with a few counts. V gene TRBV24-1 combines with J gene TRBJ1-5; D is perhaps TRBD1 (6 bases). V gave up 3 bases and J gave up 3 bases, with 14 bases separating them. The CDR3 consists of 16 residues. The germline gives CDR1 KGHDR, CDR2 SFDVKD. The CDR3 DNA sequence: TGTGCCACCAGTGATCAACAGGGTGCCCCCAATCAGCCCCAGCATTTT. Translation: CATSDQQGAPNQPQHF.

This clonotype was recorded a few times. V is TRBV28 and J is TRBJ2-3; no clear D. Trimming removed 7 bases at V and 3 bases at J, with 11 bases between. Germline V CDR1 and CDR2: MDHEN, SYDVKM. The length of the CDR3 is 13 residues. The CDR3 here is CASTSRATDTQYF. CDR3 in DNA: TGTGCCAGCACTTCCCGGGCGACAGATACGCAGTATTTT. Combining the CDR3 with reference TRBV28 and TRBJ2-3 gives the whole variable domain DVKVTQSSRYLVKRTGEKVFLECVQDMDHENMFWYRQDPGLGLRLIYFSYDVKMKEKGDIPEGYSVSREKKERFSLILESASTNQTSMYLCASTSRATDTQYFGPGTRLTVL.

The genes are TRBV6-5 and TRBJ2-1; the D call may be TRBD1 or TRBD2 (5 bases each). The CDR3 runs 14 residues. Trimming removed 2 bases from V and 7 bases from J, with 12 bases in between. Germline V gives CDR1 MNHEY, CDR2 SVGAGI. The chain's CDR3 is CASSYDGAGNEQFF. The DNA of the CDR3 is TGTGCCAGCAGTTACGACGGGGCCGGGAATGAGCAGTTCTTC.

The chain combines TRBV14 with TRBJ2-1; D is unresolved. Trimming took 2 bases from V and 7 from J, leaving 9 bases between them. CDR1 is SGHDN, CDR2 FVKESK, per germline. CDR3 length equals 13 residues. This chain's CDR3 is CASSQWAGNEQFF. The CDR3 DNA sequence: TGTGCCAGCAGCCAATGGGCCGGGAATGAGCAGTTCTTC.

The chain combines TRBV4-2 with TRBJ2-5; TRBD2 agrees at 8 bases. The CDR3 has 16 residues. The germline V gene encodes CDR1 LGHNA and CDR2 YNFKEQ. J was trimmed by 0 bases and V by 5 bases; bases with no gene match: 8. CDR3 sequence (DNA): TGTGCCAGCAGCAACACGCCGGGGGGGTACCAAGAGACCCAGTACTTC. This codes for CASSNTPGGYQETQYF.

The rearrangement uses TRBV12-3 or TRBV12-4 and TRBJ2-2; 9 positions agree with TRBD1. The CDR3 is 14 amino acids. V shed 6 bases and J 5 bases; nucleotides not matched to a gene: 4. The CDR3 nucleotides are TGTGCCAGCAGCCAGACAGGGGGAACCGGGGAGCTGTTTTTT. Its translation: CASSQTGGTGELFF.

The chain has TRBV10-3 and TRBJ2-3; TRBD1 agrees at 9 bases. Germline CDR1 reads ENHRY; CDR2 reads SYGVKD. This CDR3 contains 15 residues. The ends lost 6 bases at V and 6 bases at J; junction bases unmatched: 10. DNA for the CDR3: TGTGCCATCAGCGGCCGGGACAGGGTTGGGGATACGCAGTATTTT. Amino acids: CAISGRDRVGDTQYF.

There are a few counts of this clonotype. The rearrangement joins TRBV9 to TRBJ2-2; D is uncertain. The CDR3 is made up of 14 amino acids. Germline CDR1 reads SGDLS; CDR2 reads YYNGEE. V dropped 7 bases and J dropped 6 bases, with 16 bases sitting between them. The DNA for the CDR3 is TGTGCCAGCGGACCCCGCTATCGGGCCGGGGAGCTGTTTTTT. It encodes CASGPRYRAGELFF. Variable domain in full (rest from reference TRBV9 and TRBJ2-2): DSGVTQTPKHLITATGQRVTLRCSPRSGDLSVYWYQQSLDQGLQFLIQYYNGEERAKGNILERFSAQQFPDLHSELNLSSLELGDSALYFCASGPRYRAGELFFGEGSRLTVL.

This clonotype was seen only a few times. The chain employs TRBV7-8 and TRBJ2-7, with TRBD1 matching over 7 bases. CDR3 size: 15 residues. V gave up 3 bases and J gave up 0 bases; unmatched junction bases: 5. CDR1 and CDR2 (germline): SGHVS, FQNEAQ. CDR3 DNA: TGTGCCAGCAGCTTCCCGGACAGGAGCTCCTACGAGCAGTACTTC. Translated, it gives CASSFPDRSSYEQYF.

The gene calls are TRBV12-3 or TRBV12-4 and TRBJ2-7; the D gene is possibly TRBD2 (5 bases). The V and J ends lost 4 bases and 3 bases respectively, with 10 bases between them. This CDR3 has 13 residues. This chain's CDR3 is CASSSDAGYEQYF. CDR3 DNA: TGTGCCAGCAGTTCGGACGCGGGCTACGAGCAGTACTTC.

The gene calls are TRBV27 and TRBJ2-1; D gene uncertain. The CDR3 contains 14 residues. CDR1 is MNHEY and CDR2 is SMNVEV in the germline V gene (reference sequence). Trimming removed 4 bases at V and 1 base at J, with 8 bases between. CDR3 coding DNA: TGTGCCAGCAGTTGGTCAGATTCCTACAATGAGCAGTTCTTC. Protein: CASSWSDSYNEQFF.

The table lists this clonotype with a few counts. The chain employs TRBV6-5 and TRBJ2-3, with TRBD2 identical over 12 bases. V was clipped by 0 bases and J by 4 bases; unmatched bases: 8. This CDR3 comprises 18 residues. Looked up from germline, CDR1 is MNHEY and CDR2 is SVGAGI. For the CDR3, the DNA is TGTGCCAGCAGTTACTCCCTGCCTAGCGGGGGGGCATCAGATACGCAGTATTTT. Protein product: CASSYSLPSGGASDTQYF.

CDR3 in amino acids: CSARDGSEQYF. The CDR3 DNA is TGCAGTGCTAGAGATGGGTCCGAGCAGTACTTC. The rearrangement uses TRBV20-1 and TRBJ2-7; no clear D. Per the germline V gene, CDR1 is DFQATT and CDR2 is SNEGSKA (reference sequence). The CDR3 length is 11 residues. The V gene lost 0 bases and the J gene lost 6 bases, with 6 bases spanning the gap.

This clonotype was seen repeatedly, ten times or more. The gene calls are TRBV6-4 and TRBJ2-3, with 9 positions matching TRBD1. CDR1 is MRHNA and CDR2 is SNTAGT in the germline V gene. V dropped 3 bases and J dropped 2; count of bases not matched to a gene: 3. The CDR3 length is 15 residues. In nucleotides, the CDR3 is TGTGCCAGCAGTGAGGGGGACAGGGACACAGATACGCAGTATTTT. Amino acid sequence: CASSEGDRDTDTQYF.

The chain couples TRBV3-1 to TRBJ2-1, with 14 bases aligning to TRBD2. The germline CDR1 and CDR2 sequences are LGHDT and YNNKEL (reference sequence). The trim removed 11 bases at V and 0 bases at J, leaving 12 bases unmatched. The CDR3 is 18 amino acids. This CDR3 reads CALGRLAGGAISYNEQFF. The CDR3, as DNA: TGTGCCCTCGGGAGACTAGCGGGGGGGGCGATCTCCTACAATGAGCAGTTCTTC.